This TCR beta chain came from a study of shared clonotypes between healthy human individuals. In the study overall: A couple of women and a few men aged 18 to 49 served as donors. Overall study findings and caveats: Estimated richness values were generally larger in naive subsets than in memory subsets. For naive CD4 cells, roughly 5% of clonotypes were shared across a few donors.

Per the original methods: Sequence data from immunoSEQ were junction-only and lacked quality scores; consequently, filtering differed. Profiled with immunoSEQ multiplex PCR; TCRdb holds only in-frame clones, not every one. V and J calls and clone size are those listed in that table; D and trimming were worked out from the DNA. This table has about 2.3 million clones, more than 85% appearing once. V lost 4 bases, J lost 2 bases, and 16 bases lay in between. Germline assignment: CDR1 SGHRS and CDR2 YFSETQ. This CDR3 is 15 amino acids long. On this clone: Its antigen is not identified.

The sequence was collected from a young man in good health. Some clones in this sample may be carry-over from other donors' samples. The chain has TRBV5-1 and TRBJ2-7; possibly TRBD1 or TRBD2 for D (5 bases each). Sequencing input: naive CD4+ T cells from PBMCs. Subset defined: CD45RA+ positively selected. In DNA, the CDR3 is TGCGCCAGCAGCCTCGGGACGGTGACTGCCTACGAGCAGTACTTC. Translated: CASSLGTVTAYEQYF.